This is a list of T cell receptor beta chains from one sample in a study of T-cell reconstitution after alpha-beta-depleted transplantation in children. TCRdb fed the PCR reads into MiXCR, producing one record per CDR3 protein. Among some 600,000 distinct CDR3 sequences listed, 10% to 15% were seen once. Source: PBMCs, mostly from graft donor cells, taken 360 days after TCRalphabeta/CD19-depleted stem cell transplant. These receptors were taken from a male patient aged 10 to 17 who had a stem cell transplant for acute myeloid leukemia, so the T cells may come from the graft donor. Both conserved end residues are part of each CDR3. The D gene is left open where the match is weak. Rows give clone size only sometimes, using once, few, many, or a class for an expanded clone.

CDR3 length | J gene | V gene | clone size | D gene | CDR3 DNA | CDR3 protein
16 | TRBJ2-3 | TRBV7-3 | NA | NA | TGTGCCAGCAGCTTAACCCTCCAGGAGGGCACAGATACGCAGTATTTT | CASSLTLQEGTDTQYF
12 | TRBJ1-1 | TRBV20-1 | few | NA | TGCAGTGCCCCCCGGTGGGGCACTGAAGCTTTCTTT | CSAPRWGTEAFF
15 | TRBJ2-7 | TRBV18 | many | TRBD2 | TGTGCCAGCTCACCGCGACTAGCGGGAGTGAGGGAGCAGTACTTC | CASSPRLAGVREQYF
16 | TRBJ2-7 | TRBV6-1 | few | TRBD2 | TGTGCCAGCAGTGACCCCGGGACTAGCGGGAGTTACGAGCAGTACTTC | CASSDPGTSGSYEQYF
16 | TRBJ2-1 | TRBV20-1 | many | NA | TGCAGTGCTAGACGCCCTGACAGGGGGACTAGCAATGAGCAGTTCTTC | CSARRPDRGTSNEQFF
14 | TRBJ2-5 | TRBV4-3 | many | TRBD1 | TGCGCCAGCAGCCATTACAGGGGGACAGAGACCCAGTACTTC | CASSHYRGTETQYF
15 | TRBJ2-7 | TRBV13 | NA | NA | TGTGCCAGCAGCTCATTAGTAACCCTCTCCTACGAGCAGTACTTC | CASSSLVTLSYEQYF
16 | TRBJ2-5 | TRBV28 | NA | NA | TGTGCCAGCAGTTATCCACGGAGGGTAGGAGGAGAGACCCAGTACTTC | CASSYPRRVGGETQYF
14 | TRBJ2-7 | TRBV12-3/TRBV12-4 | many | NA | TGTGCCAGCAGCTTCACGGGGCAGGTCAACGAGCAGTACTTC | CASSFTGQVNEQYF
13 | TRBJ2-5 | TRBV12-3/TRBV12-4 | NA | NA | TGTGCCAGCAGTTTCGTAAGGGGGGAGACCCAGTACTTC | CASSFVRGETQYF
13 | TRBJ2-3 | TRBV24-1 | NA | NA | TGTGCCACCAGTGGTAAGAACACAGATACGCAGTATTTT | CATSGKNTDTQYF
15 | TRBJ2-7 | TRBV28 | few | TRBD1 | TGTGCCAGCAGTCCGGGCGGACAGGGCCACTACGAGCAGTACTTC | CASSPGGQGHYEQYF
14 | TRBJ2-1 | TRBV11-1 | NA | TRBD2 | TGTGCCAGCAGCTTAGGGCGGGAGGGAAATGAGCAGTTCTTC | CASSLGREGNEQFF
16 | TRBJ2-2 | TRBV7-2 | many | TRBD2 | TGTGCCAGCAGCCTATTGACTAGCGTGAACACCGGGGAGCTGTTTTTT | CASSLLTSVNTGELFF
15 | TRBJ2-1 | TRBV12-3/TRBV12-4 | NA | TRBD2 | TGTGCCAGCAGAGATAGCGGGGGTCCCGACAATGAGCAGTTCTTC | CASRDSGGPDNEQFF
15 | TRBJ2-1 | TRBV7-3 | few | NA | TGTGCCAGCAGCCGCTTTAGCGGAGAATACAATGAGCAGTTCTTC | CASSRFSGEYNEQFF
12 | TRBJ2-5 | TRBV20-1 | NA | NA | TGCAGTGCTAGTCCGGAACAAGAGACCCAGTACTTC | CSASPEQETQYF
16 | TRBJ2-3 | TRBV2 | many | TRBD1 | TGTGCCAGCAGTGCCATCGAGACAGGGGGCACAGATACGCAGTATTTT | CASSAIETGGTDTQYF
16 | TRBJ2-1 | TRBV11-3 | NA | TRBD2 | TGTGCCAGCAGCTTAGAGGGTAGCGGGCCCTACAATGAGCAGTTCTTC | CASSLEGSGPYNEQFF
16 | TRBJ2-1 | TRBV18 | NA | TRBD2 | TGTGCCAGCTCGCCGGGAGGGCGGGAGGTCTACAATGAGCAGTTCTTC | CASSPGGREVYNEQFF
12 | TRBJ2-7 | TRBV7-2 | many | TRBD2 | TGTGCCAGCAGCCCGGGACTAGCTCGGGAGTACTTC | CASSPGLAREYF
14 | TRBJ2-5 | TRBV6-2/TRBV6-3 | NA | NA | TGTGCCAGCAGTTTACCTTGGGCTCAAGAGACCCAGTACTTC | CASSLPWAQETQYF
13 | TRBJ2-7 | TRBV12-3/TRBV12-4 | many | NA | TGTGCCAGCAGTTTTTTTGAGGTAGGCGAGCAGTACTTC | CASSFFEVGEQYF
15 | TRBJ2-3 | TRBV28 | NA | TRBD2 | TGTGCCAGCAGGATCGGGAGGGCGGTCACAGATACGCAGTATTTT | CASRIGRAVTDTQYF
15 | TRBJ2-3 | TRBV12-3/TRBV12-4 | few | TRBD1 | TGTGCCAGCAGTTTAGGAGGGGGCGGCAGGGATACGCAGTATTTT | CASSLGGGGRDTQYF
13 | TRBJ2-2 | TRBV7-3 | few | TRBD2 | TGTGCCAGCAGCTTACTAGCGGCCGGGGAGCTGTTTTTT | CASSLLAAGELFF
17 | TRBJ2-7 | TRBV15 | few | TRBD2 | TGTGCCACCAGCAGTTTCCTGACTAGCGCGAGCTCCTACGAGCAGTACTTC | CATSSFLTSASSYEQYF
14 | TRBJ2-7 | TRBV20-1 | many | TRBD1 | TGCAGTGCTAGCGACAGGGGGACCTACTACGAGCAGTACTTC | CSASDRGTYYEQYF
16 | TRBJ1-4 | TRBV7-2 | NA | TRBD1 | TGTGCCAGCAGCTGGACCAGGGGGCGCGGGAATGAAAAACTGTTTTTT | CASSWTRGRGNEKLFF
14 | TRBJ2-1 | TRBV29-1 | NA | TRBD2 | TGCAGCGTAGACGGGACTAGCGGGAGGTGGCGGCAGTTCTTC | CSVDGTSGRWRQFF
16 | TRBJ2-2 | TRBV6-1 | NA | NA | TGTGCCAGCAGTCCCGAAGGCTTATTCGGGGGCGGGGAGCTGTTTTTT | CASSPEGLFGGGELFF
13 | TRBJ2-7 | TRBV25-1 | many | NA | TGTGCCAGCAGTGGTCTAGTGGGTGGCGAGCAGTACTTC | CASSGLVGGEQYF
14 | TRBJ2-7 | TRBV11-2 | few | NA | TGTGCCACCTCCGGGGGAGGCGGCATCCACGAGCAGTACTTC | CATSGGGGIHEQYF
17 | TRBJ2-5 | TRBV4-2 | few | TRBD2 | TGTGCCAGCAGCCCTTCGATACTAGCGGGAGCACGAGAGACCCAGTACTTC | CASSPSILAGARETQYF
15 | TRBJ2-2 | TRBV11-3 | few | TRBD1 | TGTGCCAGCAGCCCCCGACAGGGATGGACCGGGGAGCTGTTTTTT | CASSPRQGWTGELFF
15 | TRBJ2-1 | TRBV4-1 | NA | TRBD2 | TGCGCCAGCAGTCGAGGTAGCGGGACCTACAATGAGCAGTTCTTC | CASSRGSGTYNEQFF
15 | TRBJ2-7 | TRBV27 | few | TRBD2 | TGTGCCAGCAGTTTATCCCCGGGAGGGCCGTACGAGCAGTACTTC | CASSLSPGGPYEQYF
17 | TRBJ2-1 | TRBV7-9 | NA | TRBD2 | TGTGCCAGCAGCATCACCCCGGTACTAGCGCGTTACAATGAGCAGTTCTTC | CASSITPVLARYNEQFF
13 | TRBJ2-2 | TRBV10-3 | few | NA | TGTGCCATCACCCCGGACCACACCGGGGAGCTGTTTTTT | CAITPDHTGELFF
13 | TRBJ2-7 | TRBV29-1 | many | TRBD1 | TGCAGCGTTTTCAATGGACAGGTTAACGAGCAGTACTTC | CSVFNGQVNEQYF
15 | TRBJ2-1 | TRBV5-1 | many | TRBD2 | TGCGCCAGCAGCTTGATTAGCGGGAGTATTAATGAGCAGTTCTTC | CASSLISGSINEQFF
15 | TRBJ2-3 | TRBV4-2 | many | NA | TGTGCCAGCAGCCAAGTTCCCAGGGGCCCAGATACGCAGTATTTT | CASSQVPRGPDTQYF
14 | TRBJ2-7 | TRBV29-1 | NA | NA | TGCAGCGTTGGCGGCGGGCAAGCCGGATACGAGCAGTACTTC | CSVGGGQAGYEQYF
14 | TRBJ2-1 | TRBV12-3/TRBV12-4 | NA | TRBD2 | TGTGCCAGCAGCTTAGGACTAGCGGGATCAGAGCAGTTCTTC | CASSLGLAGSEQFF
17 | TRBJ1-5 | TRBV21-1 | few | NA | TGTGCCAGCAGCAAAGAGGAGACAGGGAGGGAGGATCAGCCCCAGCATTTT | CASSKEETGREDQPQHF
15 | TRBJ1-4 | TRBV12-3/TRBV12-4 | NA | TRBD1 | TGTGCCAGCAGTCCGCGGACAGGGCCGAATGAAAAACTGTTTTTT | CASSPRTGPNEKLFF
12 | TRBJ2-7 | TRBV28 | NA | TRBD2 | TGTGCCAGCAGTTCGGGACTAGCGGCGCAGTACTTC | CASSSGLAAQYF
15 | TRBJ2-3 | TRBV5-6 | NA | TRBD1 | TGTGCCAGCAGCTTGGGACTCCGGGACAGAGTATGGCAGTATTTT | CASSLGLRDRVWQYF
17 | TRBJ2-1 | TRBV28 | NA | TRBD2 | TGTGCCAGCAGTTTACGGGTTGGACTAGCGGGAATGGGTGAGCAGTTCTTC | CASSLRVGLAGMGEQFF
14 | TRBJ2-7 | TRBV12-3/TRBV12-4 | few | NA | TGTGCCAGCAGTTTAGCGCTGTCAGCCTACGAGCAGTACTTC | CASSLALSAYEQYF
13 | TRBJ2-5 | TRBV29-1 | many | TRBD2 | TGCAGCGTGGAGCGGGAGCGAGGAGAGACCCAGTACTTC | CSVERERGETQYF